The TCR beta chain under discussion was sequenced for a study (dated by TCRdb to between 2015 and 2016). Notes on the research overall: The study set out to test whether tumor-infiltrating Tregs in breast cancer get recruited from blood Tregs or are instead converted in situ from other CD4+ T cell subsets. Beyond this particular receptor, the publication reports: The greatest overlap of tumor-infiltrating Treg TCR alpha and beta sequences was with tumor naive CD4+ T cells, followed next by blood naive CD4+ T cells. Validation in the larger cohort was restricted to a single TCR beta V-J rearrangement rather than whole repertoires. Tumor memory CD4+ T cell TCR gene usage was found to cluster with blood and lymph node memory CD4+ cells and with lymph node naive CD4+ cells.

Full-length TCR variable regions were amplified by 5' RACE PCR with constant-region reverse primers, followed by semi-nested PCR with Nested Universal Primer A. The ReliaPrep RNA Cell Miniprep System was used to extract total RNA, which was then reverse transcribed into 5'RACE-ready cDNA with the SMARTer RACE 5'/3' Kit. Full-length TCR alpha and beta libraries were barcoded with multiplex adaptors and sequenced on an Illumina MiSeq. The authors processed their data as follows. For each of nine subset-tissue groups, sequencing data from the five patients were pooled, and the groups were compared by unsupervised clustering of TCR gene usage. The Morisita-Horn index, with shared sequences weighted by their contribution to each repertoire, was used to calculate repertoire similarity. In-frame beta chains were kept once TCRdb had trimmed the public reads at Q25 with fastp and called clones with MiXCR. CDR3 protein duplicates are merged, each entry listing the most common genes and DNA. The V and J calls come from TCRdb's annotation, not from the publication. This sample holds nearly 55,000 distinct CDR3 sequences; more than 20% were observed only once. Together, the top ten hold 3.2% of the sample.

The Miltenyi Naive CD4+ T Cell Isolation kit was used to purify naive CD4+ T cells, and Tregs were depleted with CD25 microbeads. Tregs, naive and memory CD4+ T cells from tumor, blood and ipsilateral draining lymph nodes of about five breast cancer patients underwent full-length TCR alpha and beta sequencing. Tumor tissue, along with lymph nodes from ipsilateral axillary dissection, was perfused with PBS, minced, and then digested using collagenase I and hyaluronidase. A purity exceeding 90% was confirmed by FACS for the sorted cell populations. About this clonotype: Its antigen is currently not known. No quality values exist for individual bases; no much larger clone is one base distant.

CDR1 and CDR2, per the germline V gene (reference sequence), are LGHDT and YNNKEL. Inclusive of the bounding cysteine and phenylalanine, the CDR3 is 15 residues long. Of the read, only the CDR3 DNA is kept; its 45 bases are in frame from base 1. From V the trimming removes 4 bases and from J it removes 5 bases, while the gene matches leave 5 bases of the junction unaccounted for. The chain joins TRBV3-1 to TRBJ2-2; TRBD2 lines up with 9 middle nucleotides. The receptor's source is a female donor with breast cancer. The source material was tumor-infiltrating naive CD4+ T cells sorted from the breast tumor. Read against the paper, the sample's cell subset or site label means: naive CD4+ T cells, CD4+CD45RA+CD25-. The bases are TGTGCCAGCAGCCGAGCGGGAGGAGGAACCGGGGAGCTGTTTTTT. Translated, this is CASSRAGGGTGELFF.